Listed below are T cell receptor beta chains from one sample, sequenced in a study of blood T cell repertoires in COVID-19. TCRdb's table, derived via immunoSEQ multiplex PCR, lists solely in-frame clones and lacks some. The sample shows 250,000 to 350,000 clones, 85% to 90% of them seen only once. The sequenced sample was peripheral blood. These TCRs come from a woman in her forties or fifties with COVID-19, enrolled during active disease. CDR3s include the opening cysteine and the closing phenylalanine or tryptophan. A D gene is named only where the DNA matches it firmly. Expanded clones get a size class; other rows say once, few or many, or leave the size out.

TRBD1 | TRBJ1-1 | TRBV12-3/TRBV12-4 | . | CASSMRDSEAFF | TGTGCCAGCAGCATGAGGGACAGTGAAGCTTTCTTT
. | TRBJ2-1 | TRBV6-5 | . | CASSPDRSPYNEQFF | TGTGCCAGCAGCCCAGACAGGTCCCCTTACAATGAGCAGTTCTTC
TRBD1 | TRBJ2-5 | TRBV19 | . | CASSPGTAQETQYF | TGTGCCAGTAGTCCAGGGACAGCCCAAGAGACCCAGTACTTC
. | TRBJ2-1 | TRBV19 | . | CASSMTGNEQFF | TGTGCCAGTAGTATGACGGGCAATGAGCAGTTCTTC
. | TRBJ2-2 | TRBV7-2 | . | CASSLRDPRGTGELFF | TGTGCCAGCAGCTTAAGGGATCCCCGGGGCACCGGGGAGCTGTTTTTT
. | TRBJ1-4 | TRBV6-5 | . | CASSPLARTNEKLFF | TGTGCCAGCAGTCCCCTCGCTAGAACTAATGAAAAACTGTTTTTT
TRBD2 | TRBJ2-2 | TRBV4-1 | . | CASSFLTGGSSGELFF | TGCGCCAGCAGCTTTTTGACCGGCGGGAGCTCCGGGGAGCTGTTTTTT
. | TRBJ2-3 | TRBV5-1 | . | CASSLGAPGDTQYF | TGCGCCAGCAGCTTGGGCGCGCCGGGGGATACGCAGTATTTT
. | TRBJ1-4 | TRBV28 | . | CASSPPQVGGWEKLFF | TGTGCCAGCAGTCCCCCCCAGGTGGGGGGTTGGGAAAAACTGTTTTTT
TRBD1 | TRBJ1-2 | TRBV7-2 | . | CASSPGTGSYGYTF | TGTGCCAGCAGCCCCGGGACAGGGAGCTATGGCTACACCTTC
. | TRBJ2-7 | TRBV6-1 | . | CASSEGGKYEQYF | TGTGCCAGCAGTGAAGGAGGGAAGTACGAGCAGTACTTC
TRBD1 | TRBJ1-2 | TRBV6-5 | . | CAVSRGDRGDYGYTF | TGTGCCGTCTCGCGGGGGGACAGAGGCGACTATGGCTACACCTTC
TRBD1 | TRBJ1-1 | TRBV5-1 | once | CASSLAAGGYTEAFF | TGCGCCAGCAGCTTGGCCGCAGGGGGCTACACTGAAGCTTTCTTT
. | TRBJ2-1 | TRBV19 | . | CASRELSSNEQFF | TGTGCCAGTAGGGAACTATCTTCCAATGAGCAGTTCTTC
TRBD2 | TRBJ2-7 | TRBV7-8 | . | CASSTDFSGKKQYF | TGTGCCAGCAGCACGGACTTTAGCGGGAAGAAGCAGTACTTC
. | TRBJ2-1 | TRBV7-2 | . | CASSPLRSYNEQFF | TGTGCCAGCAGCCCCCTGCGCTCCTACAATGAGCAGTTCTTC
. | TRBJ1-6 | TRBV19 | . | CASSNRVGVDSPLHF | TGTGCCAGTAGTAACAGGGTTGGTGTTGATTCACCCCTCCACTTT
. | TRBJ2-1 | TRBV10-2 | once | CASIRQGGWNEQFF | TGCGCCAGCATTCGCCAGGGGGGATGGAATGAGCAGTTCTTC
. | TRBJ1-2 | TRBV29-1 | few | CSLQGDYGYTF | TGCAGCTTACAGGGTGACTATGGCTACACCTTC
TRBD1 | TRBJ2-5 | TRBV24-1 | . | CATSGQGAYQETQYF | TGTGCCACCAGTGGGCAGGGGGCGTACCAAGAGACCCAGTACTTC
TRBD2 | TRBJ2-1 | TRBV18 | . | CASSLSLAGKTYNEQFF | TGTGCCAGCTCCCTAAGCTTAGCGGGGAAGACCTACAATGAGCAGTTCTTC
TRBD1 | TRBJ1-2 | TRBV6-5 | . | CASSYSSQGASGYTF | TGTGCCAGCAGTTACTCGTCACAGGGGGCAAGCGGCTACACCTTC
. | TRBJ1-4 | TRBV18 | once | CASSPQGSTNEKLFF | TGTGCCAGCTCACCCCAGGGTTCAACTAATGAAAAACTGTTTTTT
. | TRBJ1-5 | TRBV2 | . | CASSVYEGNNIDRAQHF | TGTGCCAGCAGTGTATACGAGGGAAACAATATTGATCGAGCCCAGCATTTT
. | TRBJ2-3 | TRBV27 | . | CASRARVVDTQYF | TGTGCCAGCAGGGCACGGGTCGTAGATACGCAGTATTTT